Described below is a single TCR beta chain sequence and its context. Its antigen remains unknown. The sample comes from a study of OX40 agonist ivuxolimab in advanced cancers. Study background: An anti-OX40 (CD134) antibody with agonistic activity, ivuxolimab, was administered to patients. Among those treated, three patients had partial responses, one with hepatocellular carcinoma and two with cutaneous melanoma. Study observations and caveats: Partly responding patients at 0.1-3.0 mg/kg showed some of the smallest clonal expansion. Low levels of normalized T-cell clonal expansion also appeared in some nonresponders.

Generated by immunoSEQ multiplex PCR, the TCRdb table keeps only in-frame clones and is missing some. The table lists just under 20,000 clones, about 86% of them singletons, with around 10% in the top ten. Between the trimmed V and J ends, which lost 10 bases and 1 base, there was a span of 14 bases. The CDR3 length is 15 residues. CDR1 and CDR2 from the germline V gene are SGHAT and FQNNGV. The sequence derives from an adult with an advanced solid tumor such as melanoma, head and neck, liver or kidney cancer. J is TRBJ2-6 and V is TRBV11-2; tentatively, D is TRBD1 (6 bases). Material: CD4+ or CD8+ T cells sorted from blood, obtained in a trial of the OX40 agonist ivuxolimab. CDR3 sequence reads: CAIQGSGSGANVLTF. CDR3 nucleotides: TGTGCCATCCAGGGGTCCGGGTCTGGGGCCAACGTCCTGACTTTC. Full variable domain (missing parts from reference TRBV11-2 and TRBJ2-6): EAGVAQSPRYKIIEKRQSVAFWCNPISGHATLYWYQQILGQGPKLLIQFQNNGVVDDSQLPKDRFSAERLKGVDSTLKIQPAKLEDSAVYLCAIQGSGSGANVLTFGAGSRLTVL.